This T cell receptor beta chain was obtained from a study of blood T cell repertoires in COVID-19. Turning to the study itself: Researchers got acute and convalescent COVID-19 samples from the United States, Italy and Spain. PBMCs, B-cell-depleted T cells, or T cells provided the cDNA or gDNA that made up the material.

V lost 0 bases and J lost 0; bases outside the gene matches: 7. CDR3 length: 18 amino acids. Germline V lookup: CDR1 SGDLS, CDR2 YYNGEE. Clones were sequenced by immunoSEQ multiplex PCR, and TCRdb holds only the in-frame ones, with some missing. The repertoire consists of 350,000 to 400,000 clones, with around 90% occurring once and the leading ten covering approximately 3%. Patients from Seattle were sampled longitudinally, starting during active infection. This sequence joins TRBV9 and TRBJ2-3; TRBD2 matches at 10 bases. This receptor was obtained from a woman aged 25 to 39 with COVID-19, enrolled during active disease. Sequencing input: peripheral blood. CDR3 residues: CASSVGFLAGVSTDTQYF. The CDR3 DNA follows: TGTGCCAGCAGCGTAGGTTTCCTAGCGGGGGTAAGCACAGATACGCAGTATTTT.